This paragraph reports one T cell receptor beta chain. The data originate from a study of T cell changes during pregnancy in multiple sclerosis. Profiled with immunoSEQ multiplex PCR; TCRdb holds only in-frame clones, not every one. The data show 85,000 to 130,000 clones, more than 80% seen once. Germline V gives CDR1 SGHNT, CDR2 YYREEE (reference sequence). V was pared by 0 bases and J by 5 bases, with 9 bases between. The CDR3 extends over 13 amino acids. This chain joins TRBV5-4 and TRBJ2-7, with D tentatively TRBD1 (7 bases). The sequence was collected from a female donor with multiple sclerosis, enrolled in a pregnancy study. Specimen: peripheral blood, collected before pregnancy. This CDR3 is CASSLGRGDEQYF. The CDR3 nucleotides read TGTGCCAGCAGCTTGGGCAGGGGGGACGAGCAGTACTTC.